These T cell receptor beta chains were read from a single sample in a study of cytomegalovirus exposure and HLA in healthy donors. The table came from immunoSEQ multiplex PCR; TCRdb's copy has only in-frame clones and leaves some out. The sample consists of around 300,000 clones, around 90% of them appearing once. Sequences were obtained from PBMCs. Receptors originate from a woman in her 30s in good health and CMV-seropositive. CDR3s include the opening cysteine and the closing phenylalanine or tryptophan. D genes are given only for firm matches. Expanded clones are given a class, and other clones once, few, many or no size at all.

>TRBV7-9|13|TRBD2|TRBJ2-1|-
CASSIPGGNEQFF
TGTGCCAGCAGCATCCCGGGAGGCAATGAGCAGTTCTTC
>TRBV6-5|14|TRBD2|TRBJ2-1|-
CASSYSGTSYEQFF
TGTGCCAGCAGTTACTCAGGGACTAGCTATGAGCAGTTCTTC
>TRBV7-7|15|TRBD2|TRBJ2-1|once
CASSSSGGSYNEQFF
TGTGCCAGCAGCTCCAGCGGGGGCTCCTACAATGAGCAGTTCTTC
>TRBV29-1|14|-|TRBJ1-3|-
CSAKTVTSGNTIYF
TGCAGCGCCAAGACAGTCACCTCTGGAAACACCATATATTTT
>TRBV6-1|13|TRBD1|TRBJ2-7|once
CASSVRGPYEQYF
TGTGCCAGCAGTGTCAGGGGGCCCTACGAGCAGTACTTC
>TRBV4-1|17|-|TRBJ2-1|once
CASSQGVAGQAYNEQFF
TGCGCCAGCAGCCAGGGAGTAGCGGGACAGGCCTACAATGAGCAGTTCTTC
>TRBV27|15|TRBD1|TRBJ1-5|-
CASSPGTGGRQPQHF
TGTGCCAGCAGTCCCGGGACAGGGGGACGTCAGCCCCAGCATTTT
>TRBV9|16|TRBD2|TRBJ2-7|-
CASSVGPGGASGEQYF
TGTGCCAGCAGCGTAGGCCCGGGGGGGGCGAGTGGCGAGCAGTACTTC
>TRBV15|13|-|TRBJ1-2|-
CATSTWGRDGYTF
TGTGCCACCAGCACCTGGGGCAGGGATGGCTACACCTTC
>TRBV18|14|TRBD1|TRBJ2-5|-
CASSPNRGYATQYF
TGTGCCAGCTCACCTAACAGGGGATATGCGACCCAGTACTTC
>TRBV11-2|14|TRBD1|TRBJ2-5|-
CASSPRDREETQYF
TGTGCCAGCAGCCCCCGGGACAGGGAAGAGACCCAGTACTTC
>TRBV6-1|13|-|TRBJ2-7|-
CASSEASSYEQYF
TGTGCCAGCAGTGAAGCAAGCTCCTACGAGCAGTACTTC
>TRBV29-1|15|-|TRBJ1-3|-
CSVDGLDRSGNTIYF
TGCAGCGTTGACGGATTGGATCGCTCTGGAAACACCATATATTTT
>TRBV27|16|-|TRBJ2-3|-
CASSLRSFFSTDTQYF
TGTGCCAGCAGTCTCCGGAGTTTTTTCTCCACAGATACGCAGTATTTT
>TRBV19|13|-|TRBJ1-1|-
CASSIRGNTEAFF
TGTGCCAGTAGTATACGGGGAAACACTGAAGCTTTCTTT
>TRBV5-4|15|TRBD1|TRBJ1-1|-
CASIRQGNLNTEAFF
TGTGCCAGCATCAGACAGGGTAATCTAAACACTGAAGCTTTCTTT
>TRBV4-3|15|TRBD1|TRBJ1-2|-
CASSQGTGVDYGYTF
TGCGCCAGCAGCCAAGGGACAGGGGTGGACTATGGCTACACCTTC
>TRBV6-5|15|-|TRBJ1-1|-
CASSRWQGKTTEAFF
TGTGCCAGCAGCCGATGGCAGGGCAAGACCACTGAAGCTTTCTTT
>TRBV29-1|15|-|TRBJ2-2|-
CSVDPGRLSSGELFF
TGCAGCGTTGACCCTGGCAGGCTCTCATCCGGGGAGCTGTTTTTT
>TRBV27|15|TRBD2|TRBJ2-1|-
CASSFSSGSYNEQFF
TGTGCCAGCAGTTTTTCTAGCGGGAGTTACAATGAGCAGTTCTTC
>TRBV5-1|16|TRBD2|TRBJ2-1|once
CASSPQLPSGDNEQFF
TGCGCCAGCAGCCCGCAATTACCTAGCGGAGACAATGAGCAGTTCTTC
>TRBV9|14|-|TRBJ2-3|-
CASSVEGSTDTQYF
TGTGCCAGCAGCGTAGAAGGGAGCACAGATACGCAGTATTTT
>TRBV6-6|14|-|TRBJ1-1|-
CASSYSQGNTEAFF
TGTGCCAGCAGTTACTCCCAGGGGAACACTGAAGCTTTCTTT
>TRBV6-5|14|-|TRBJ1-5|-
CASRATETGGPQHF
TGTGCCAGCAGAGCCACAGAAACTGGGGGGCCCCAGCATTTT
>TRBV4-3|18|-|TRBJ1-5|-
CASSQEFGLGLKNQPQHF
TGCGCCAGCAGCCAAGAGTTTGGGTTGGGACTTAAAAATCAGCCCCAGCATTTT
>TRBV13|15|-|TRBJ2-7|-
CASSGRRVLDYEQYF
TGTGCCAGCAGCGGCCGCAGGGTTTTGGACTACGAGCAGTACTTC
>TRBV6-6|14|-|TRBJ1-2|-
CASNVQGRAYGYTF
TGTGCCAGCAATGTCCAGGGGAGGGCGTATGGCTACACCTTC
>TRBV19|16|TRBD1|TRBJ2-2|-
CASSSSGTGFTGELFF
TGTGCCAGTAGTAGCTCCGGGACAGGGTTCACCGGGGAGCTGTTTTTT
>TRBV28|15|-|TRBJ1-3|-
CASSSPSPGRDTIYF
TGTGCCAGCAGTTCCCCCTCGCCAGGGAGGGACACCATATATTTT
>TRBV4-3|16|-|TRBJ1-1|-
CASSQDPGGGNTEAFF
TGCGCCAGCAGCCAAGACCCTGGAGGCGGGAACACTGAAGCTTTCTTT
>TRBV14|18|TRBD2|TRBJ2-1|-
CASSDTRTSGRSYNEQFF
TGTGCCAGCAGCGATACCCGGACTAGCGGGAGATCCTACAATGAGCAGTTCTTC
>TRBV11-3|11|-|TRBJ1-6|-
CASSFRLPLHF
TGTGCCAGCAGCTTTCGCTTACCCCTCCACTTT
>TRBV18|16|TRBD1|TRBJ1-1|-
CASSQYTGTVNTEAFF
TGTGCCAGCTCACAATATACCGGGACAGTGAACACTGAAGCTTTCTTT
>TRBV5-4|12|-|TRBJ1-4|-
CASSLGNEKLFF
TGTGCCAGCAGCTTGGGGAATGAAAAACTGTTTTTT
>TRBV10-3|18|TRBD2|TRBJ2-1|once
CAISESGSGLAGNNEQFF
TGTGCCATCAGTGAGTCGGGCTCGGGACTAGCGGGAAACAATGAGCAGTTCTTC
>TRBV4-2|14|TRBD1|TRBJ2-7|few
CASSQDRGFYEQYF
TGTGCCAGCAGCCAGGACAGGGGGTTTTACGAGCAGTACTTC
>TRBV6-6|14|TRBD1|TRBJ2-7|-
CASNEDRDSYEQYF
TGTGCCAGCAACGAGGACAGGGATTCCTACGAGCAGTACTTC
>TRBV4-3|13|-|TRBJ2-1|few
CASSGRAFNEQFF
TGCGCCAGCAGCGGGAGAGCCTTCAATGAGCAGTTCTTC
>TRBV19|13|-|TRBJ2-2|-
CASGRANTGELFF
TGTGCCAGTGGGCGGGCGAACACCGGGGAGCTGTTTTTT
>TRBV7-2|15|TRBD2|TRBJ2-3|-
CASSPGLAGADTQYF
TGTGCCAGCAGCCCCGGACTAGCGGGAGCAGATACGCAGTATTTT
>TRBV6-1|15|TRBD2|TRBJ2-7|-
CASSERLAGGGEQYF
TGTGCCAGCAGTGAACGCCTAGCGGGAGGAGGTGAGCAGTACTTC
>TRBV29-1|12|-|TRBJ2-5|-
CSVGAGQETQYF
TGCAGCGTTGGGGCTGGCCAAGAGACCCAGTACTTC
>TRBV5-1|16|TRBD1|TRBJ1-1|few
CASSLEQGEGNTEAFF
TGCGCCAGCAGCTTGGAGCAGGGGGAAGGGAACACTGAAGCTTTCTTT
>TRBV28|15|TRBD2|TRBJ2-1|-
CASSPPGLASDEQFF
TGTGCCAGCAGTCCTCCGGGACTAGCGTCCGATGAGCAGTTCTTC
>TRBV2|18|-|TRBJ2-7|-
CASSDGVMGVGEDYEQYF
TGTGCCAGCAGTGATGGGGTGATGGGGGTGGGTGAGGACTACGAGCAGTACTTC
>TRBV6-5|14|-|TRBJ2-7|-
CASRPPRVAGEQYF
TGTGCCAGCAGGCCCCCCCGGGTGGCCGGCGAGCAGTACTTC
>TRBV7-3|14|TRBD1|TRBJ2-7|-
CASSLTTGASEQYF
TGTGCCAGCAGCTTAACGACAGGGGCTAGCGAGCAGTACTTC
>TRBV5-4|15|-|TRBJ1-1|once
CASSSSRGPNTEAFF
TGTGCCAGCAGCTCGTCGCGGGGCCCGAACACTGAAGCTTTCTTT
>TRBV5-1|15|TRBD2|TRBJ2-7|-
CASSLALAGGYEQYF
TGCGCCAGCAGCTTGGCCCTAGCGGGGGGATACGAGCAGTACTTC
>TRBV19|15|-|TRBJ1-6|-
CASSMLAGANSPLHF
TGTGCCAGTAGTATGTTAGCGGGGGCGAATTCACCCCTCCACTTT
>TRBV7-9|18|-|TRBJ2-1|-
CASSLATWSIVVYNEQFF
TGTGCCAGCAGCTTAGCCACTTGGTCGATCGTGGTTTACAATGAGCAGTTCTTC